This T cell receptor beta chain was captured by sequencing in a study of cytomegalovirus exposure and HLA in healthy donors. The study's findings and limits: A later analysis by the authors found several of the most significant clusters apparently linked to common viral pathogens. Presence/absence analyses assumed roughly uniform sequencing depth across donors, which may not hold.

It was healthy bone marrow donors who served as donors. At the time of sampling, donors were nominally healthy, though unrecorded immune exposures were likely. In the PCR, 60 Vbeta and 13 Jbeta primers were used. Libraries were prepared by immunoSEQ multiplex PCR; TCRdb keeps only in-frame clonotypes and omits some of them. The table lists approximately 110,000 clones, 77% of them singletons, with less than 4% in the top ten. This clone was seen once. Its antigen is as yet unknown. Trimming at V came to 2 bases and at J to 7 bases, leaving 18 bases not matched to a gene. The CDR3 extends over 18 amino acids. Germline-derived CDR1 and CDR2 are LNHDA and SQIVND (reference sequence).

Sequences were obtained from PBMCs. The genes are TRBV19 and TRBJ2-7, with 9 bases lining up with TRBD2. The receptor comes from a human donor in good health. CDR3 nucleotides: TGTGCCAGTAGTATAAGGAAGGGGAACGTAGCGGGAGTGGGAGAGCAGTACTTC. Translated, it gives CASSIRKGNVAGVGEQYF.